This passage covers 18 T cell receptor beta chains from one sample sequenced in a study of OX40 agonist ivuxolimab in advanced cancers. The method was immunoSEQ multiplex PCR; TCRdb's version includes in-frame clones alone and lacks a portion of them. The table has some 83,000 clones, 90% seen once. The source was CD4+ or CD8+ T cells sorted from blood, collected in a trial of the OX40 agonist ivuxolimab. These receptor sequences come from an adult with an advanced solid tumor such as melanoma, head and neck, liver or kidney cancer.

The chain links TRBV7-2 to TRBJ2-3; D gene unclear. Trimming cost V 5 bases and J 2 bases, with 14 bases left between them. Germline V gives CDR1 SGHTA, CDR2 FQGNSA. The CDR3 consists of 15 residues. This chain's CDR3 is CASSTPSTSTDTQYF. The CDR3 nucleotides read TGTGCCAGCAGCACCCCCAGTACGTCCACAGATACGCAGTATTTT.

V gene TRBV4-3 combines with J gene TRBJ1-1; D is uncertain. The CDR3 covers 15 residues. V was shortened by 0 bases and J by 3 bases, with 11 bases between the two germline ends. Germline V CDR1 and CDR2: LGHNA, YSLEER. The CDR3 protein is CASSQDQRVYTEAFF. DNA of the CDR3: TGCGCCAGCAGCCAAGATCAGCGGGTATACACTGAAGCTTTCTTT.

The J gene is TRBJ2-2, the V gene TRBV5-5, with 7 bases lining up with TRBD2. Germline V gives CDR1 SGHKS, CDR2 YYEKEE (reference sequence). Losses at the gene ends were 0 bases for V and 5 bases for J; bases not matched to a gene: 13. The CDR3 loop spans 18 amino acids. The CDR3 reads CASSLVALRERSTGELFF. In DNA, the CDR3 is TGTGCCAGCAGCTTGGTGGCCTTGCGGGAGAGGAGTACCGGGGAGCTGTTTTTT.

The chain is built from TRBV30 and TRBJ2-2; D is ambiguous. V was pared by 5 bases and J by 2 bases, with 9 bases between. The V gene's germline CDR1 is GTSNPN and CDR2 SVGIG (reference sequence). The CDR3 has 13 amino acids. CDR3 sequence reads: CAWQAGNTGELFF. The CDR3, as DNA: TGTGCCTGGCAAGCAGGCAACACCGGGGAGCTGTTTTTT.

The rearrangement uses TRBV28 and TRBJ1-5; tentatively, D is TRBD1 (5 bases). This CDR3 has 13 amino acids. The ends were cut back, 10 bases at V and 0 bases at J, with 10 bases in the middle. Germline-derived CDR1 and CDR2 are MDHEN and SYDVKM. The CDR3 reads CATRDYSNQPQHF. CDR3 DNA: TGTGCCACCCGGGACTATAGCAATCAGCCCCAGCATTTT.

The genes are TRBV5-1 and TRBJ1-2; D may be TRBD1 (5 bases). V shed 0 bases and J shed 8 bases, with 14 bases lying between them. Germline V gene lookup returns CDR1 SGHRS and CDR2 YFSETQ. CDR3 length: 14 residues. This chain's CDR3 is CASSLAGQGEGYTF. The CDR3 DNA reads TGCGCCAGCAGCTTGGCCGGGCAGGGTGAAGGCTACACCTTC.

The J gene is TRBJ2-2, the V gene TRBV10-1; a weak D match, TRBD1 (6 bases). The CDR3 has 16 amino acids. V gave up 3 bases and J gave up 6 bases, with 17 bases separating them. Germline V lookup: CDR1 WNHNN, CDR2 SYGVQD (reference sequence). The DNA of the CDR3 is TGCGCCAGCAGTGACCAGGACAGAAAAGGTGCCGGGGAGCTGTTTTTT. Encoded protein: CASSDQDRKGAGELFF.

This clone occurred once. This sequence joins TRBV11-3 and TRBJ1-1; D is unclear. V was trimmed by 1 base and J by 7 bases, leaving 10 bases between them. Germline V lookup: CDR1 SGHNT, CDR2 YENEEA. This CDR3 spans 13 amino acids. The CDR3 region is CASSLGAQNEAFF. CDR3 DNA sequence: TGTGCCAGCAGCTTAGGGGCCCAGAATGAAGCTTTCTTT. The full variable domain, rest sourced from reference TRBV11-3 and TRBJ1-1, is EAGVVQSPRYKIIEKKQPVAFWCNPISGHNTLYWYLQNLGQGPELLIRYENEEAVDDSQLPKDRFSAERLKGVDSTLKIQPAELGDSAVYLCASSLGAQNEAFFGQGTRLTVV.

The chain combines TRBV28 with TRBJ1-1; TRBD1 agrees at 11 bases. The CDR3 is 14 amino acids. V lost 8 bases to trimming and J lost 4 bases; unmatched junction nucleotides: 6. CDR1 is MDHEN, CDR2 SYDVKM, per germline. The CDR3 DNA reads TGTGCCAGCGGGACAGGGGGTGAGGCCACTGAAGCTTTCTTT. Protein sequence: CASGTGGEATEAFF.

The chain uses TRBV28 and TRBJ1-6, with 9 bases that match TRBD1. Germline CDR1 MDHEN, CDR2 SYDVKM. CDR3 length: 14 residues. The V segment lost 5 bases and the J segment 9 bases; nucleotides outside the gene matches: 5. CDR3 in amino acids: CASSPGQGRSPLHF. The CDR3 coding sequence is TGTGCCAGCAGTCCGGGACAGGGCCGTTCACCCCTCCACTTT.

J is TRBJ1-4 and V is TRBV28, with 8 bases matching TRBD1. There are 16 residues in the CDR3. Germline CDR1 reads MDHEN; CDR2 reads SYDVKM. With V trimmed by 1 base and J by 10 bases, 11 bases remained unmatched. The DNA for the CDR3 is TGTGCCAGCAGTTTATCGGCAGGGGGCGGGGAAGGAAAACTGTTTTTT. It yields the protein CASSLSAGGGEGKLFF.

This chain joins TRBV19 and TRBJ2-2, with no clear D. Trimming cost V 0 bases and J 6 bases, with 8 bases left between them. CDR1 and CDR2 (germline): LNHDA, SQIVND (reference sequence). The CDR3 is made up of 14 amino acids. CDR3 residues: CASSIDWTSGELFF. DNA of the CDR3: TGTGCCAGTAGTATAGATTGGACCTCCGGGGAGCTGTTTTTT.

The chain has TRBV6-5 and TRBJ2-2; possibly TRBD1 for D (6 bases). V lost 2 bases, J lost 5 bases, and 12 bases lay in between. CDR3 length: 15 residues. Germline-derived CDR1 and CDR2 are MNHEY and SVGAGI. CDR3 region: CASSYGGQRTGELFF. DNA of the CDR3: TGTGCCAGCAGTTACGGGGGCCAGCGGACCGGGGAGCTGTTTTTT.

The rearrangement uses TRBV11-3 and TRBJ2-7; D is undetermined. Germline V lookup: CDR1 SGHNT, CDR2 YENEEA. V dropped 1 base and J dropped 5 bases, with 12 bases sitting between them. CDR3 size: 14 residues. The CDR3 here is CASSLGGGTHEQYF. CDR3 DNA sequence: TGTGCCAGCAGCTTAGGAGGCGGTACCCACGAGCAGTACTTC.

The CDR3 sequence is CASSFPPGPNNEQFF. The CDR3 DNA sequence: TGCGCCAGCAGCTTCCCTCCCGGGCCCAACAATGAGCAGTTCTTC. The gene calls are TRBV5-1 and TRBJ2-1; D is undetermined. Germline V gene lookup returns CDR1 SGHRS and CDR2 YFSETQ. V dropped 2 bases and J dropped 5 bases, with 14 bases sitting between them. This CDR3 region has 15 residues.

This clone has a handful of counts. The chain couples TRBV11-3 to TRBJ2-4; the D is unclear. The germline gives CDR1 SGHNT, CDR2 YENEEA. V shed 1 base and J shed 8 bases, with 12 bases lying between them. CDR3 length equals 14 residues. The DNA of the CDR3 is TGTGCCAGCAGCTTAGGACCTGGGATCGACATTCAGTACTTC. This translates into CASSLGPGIDIQYF.

This chain joins TRBV4-3 and TRBJ2-1; D not resolved. CDR1 and CDR2 from the germline V gene are LGHNA and YSLEER. The CDR3 runs to 13 residues. Trimming cost V 0 bases and J 5 bases, with 5 bases left between them. DNA of the CDR3: TGCGCCAGCAGCCAAGAAGGTCACAATGAGCAGTTCTTC. Translated: CASSQEGHNEQFF.

V and J are TRBV6-1 and TRBJ2-1, with 8 bases fitting TRBD1. The germline V gene encodes CDR1 MNHNS and CDR2 SASEGT. This CDR3 is 14 amino acids long. V shed 8 bases, J shed 7 bases, and the junction held 10 bases outside the gene matches. The CDR3 DNA is TGTGCCAGCGACGTTAGACAGGGGAGAAATGAGCAGTTCTTC. Translating gives CASDVRQGRNEQFF.